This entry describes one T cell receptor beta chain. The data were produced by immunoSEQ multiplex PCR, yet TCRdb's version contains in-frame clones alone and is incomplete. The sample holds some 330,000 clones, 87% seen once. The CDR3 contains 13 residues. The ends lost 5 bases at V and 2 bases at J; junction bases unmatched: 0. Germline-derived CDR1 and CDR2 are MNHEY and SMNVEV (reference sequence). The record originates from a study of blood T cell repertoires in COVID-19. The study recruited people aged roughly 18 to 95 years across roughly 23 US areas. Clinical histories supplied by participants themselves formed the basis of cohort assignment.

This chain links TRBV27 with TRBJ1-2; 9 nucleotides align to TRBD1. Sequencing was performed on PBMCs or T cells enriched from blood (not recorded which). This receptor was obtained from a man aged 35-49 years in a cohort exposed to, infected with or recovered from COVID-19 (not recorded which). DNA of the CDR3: TGTGCCAGCAGTGGACAGGGGAACTATGGCTACACCTTC. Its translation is CASSGQGNYGYTF.